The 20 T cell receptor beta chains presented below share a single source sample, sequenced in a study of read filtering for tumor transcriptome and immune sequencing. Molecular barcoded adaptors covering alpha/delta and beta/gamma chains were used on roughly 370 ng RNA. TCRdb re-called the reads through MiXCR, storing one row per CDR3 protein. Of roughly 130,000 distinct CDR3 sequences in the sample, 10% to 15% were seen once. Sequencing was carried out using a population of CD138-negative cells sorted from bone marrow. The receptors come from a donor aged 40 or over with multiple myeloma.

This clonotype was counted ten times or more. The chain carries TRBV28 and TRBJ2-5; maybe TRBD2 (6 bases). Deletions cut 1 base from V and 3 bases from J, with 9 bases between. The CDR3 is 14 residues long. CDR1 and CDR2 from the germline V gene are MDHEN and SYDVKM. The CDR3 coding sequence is TGTGCCAGCAGTTTATCGACGGGGGAAGAGACCCAGTACTTC. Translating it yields CASSLSTGEETQYF.

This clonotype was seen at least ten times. CDR3 region: CASRMGDRALFQPQHF. CDR3 bases: TGTGCCAGTAGGATGGGGGACAGGGCCCTGTTTCAGCCCCAGCATTTT. The chain has TRBV19 and TRBJ1-5; 9 bases map to TRBD1. The length of the CDR3 is 16 residues. CDR1 and CDR2 from the germline V gene are LNHDA and SQIVND (reference sequence). With 6 bases clipped from V and 6 bases from J, the junction kept 12 bases outside the gene matches.

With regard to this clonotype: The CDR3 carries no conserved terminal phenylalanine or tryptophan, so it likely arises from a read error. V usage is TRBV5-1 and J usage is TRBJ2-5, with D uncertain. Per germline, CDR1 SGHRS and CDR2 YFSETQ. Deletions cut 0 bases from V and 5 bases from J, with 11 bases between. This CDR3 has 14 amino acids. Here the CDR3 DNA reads TGCGCCAGCAGCTTGGACCCTCCGGCGGAGACCCAGTACCTT. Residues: CASSLDPPAETQYL.

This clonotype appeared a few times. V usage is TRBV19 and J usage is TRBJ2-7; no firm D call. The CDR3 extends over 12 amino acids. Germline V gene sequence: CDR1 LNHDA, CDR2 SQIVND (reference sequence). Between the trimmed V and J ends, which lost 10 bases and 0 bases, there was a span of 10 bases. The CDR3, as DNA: TGTGCCACCTCAACAGCCTCCTACGAGCAGTACTTC. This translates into CATSTASYEQYF.

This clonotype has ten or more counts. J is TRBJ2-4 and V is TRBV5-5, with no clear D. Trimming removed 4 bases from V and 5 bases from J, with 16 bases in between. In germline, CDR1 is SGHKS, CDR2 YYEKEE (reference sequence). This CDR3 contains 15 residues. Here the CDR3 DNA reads TGTGCCAGCAGCGCACGACCTGAAGACCAAAACATTCAGTACTTC. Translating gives CASSARPEDQNIQYF.

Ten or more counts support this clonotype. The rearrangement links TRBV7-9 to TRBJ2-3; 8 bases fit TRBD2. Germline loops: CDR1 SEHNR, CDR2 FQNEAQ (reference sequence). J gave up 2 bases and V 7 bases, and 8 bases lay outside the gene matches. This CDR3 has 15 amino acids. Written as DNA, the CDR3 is TGTGCCAGCACCCTGGGACTAGACCCCACAGATACGCAGTATTTT. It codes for CASTLGLDPTDTQYF.

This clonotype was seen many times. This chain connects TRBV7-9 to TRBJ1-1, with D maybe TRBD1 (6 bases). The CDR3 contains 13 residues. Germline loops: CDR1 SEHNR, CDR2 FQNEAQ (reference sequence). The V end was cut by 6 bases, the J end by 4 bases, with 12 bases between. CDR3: CASRPQGGTEAFF. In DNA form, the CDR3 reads TGTGCCAGCAGGCCACAGGGAGGCACTGAAGCTTTCTTT.

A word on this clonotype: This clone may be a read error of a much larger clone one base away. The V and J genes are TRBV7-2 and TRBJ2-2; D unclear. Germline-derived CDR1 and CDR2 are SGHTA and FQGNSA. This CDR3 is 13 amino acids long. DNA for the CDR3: TGTGCCAGCGGCTTAGTTAGTACCGGGGAGCTGTTTTTT. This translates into CASGLVSTGELFF.

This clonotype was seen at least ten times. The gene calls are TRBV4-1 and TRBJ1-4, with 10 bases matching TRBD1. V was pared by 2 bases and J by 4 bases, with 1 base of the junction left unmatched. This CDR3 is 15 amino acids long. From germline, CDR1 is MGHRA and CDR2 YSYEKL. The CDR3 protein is CASSQRDRGNEKLFF. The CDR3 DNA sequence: TGCGCCAGCAGCCAAAGGGACAGGGGTAATGAAAAACTGTTTTTT.

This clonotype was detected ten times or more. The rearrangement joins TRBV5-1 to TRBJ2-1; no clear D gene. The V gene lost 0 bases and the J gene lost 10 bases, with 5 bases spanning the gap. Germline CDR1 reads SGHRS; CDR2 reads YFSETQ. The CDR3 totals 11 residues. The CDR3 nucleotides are TGCGCCAGCAGCTTGGAGGAAGAGCAGTTCTTC. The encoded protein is CASSLEEEQFF. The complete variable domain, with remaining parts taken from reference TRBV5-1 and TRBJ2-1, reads KAGVTQTPRYLIKTRGQQVTLSCSPISGHRSVSWYQQTPGQGLQFLFEYFSETQRNKGNFPGRFSGRQFSNSRSEMNVSTLELGDSALYLCASSLEEEQFFGPGTRLTVL.

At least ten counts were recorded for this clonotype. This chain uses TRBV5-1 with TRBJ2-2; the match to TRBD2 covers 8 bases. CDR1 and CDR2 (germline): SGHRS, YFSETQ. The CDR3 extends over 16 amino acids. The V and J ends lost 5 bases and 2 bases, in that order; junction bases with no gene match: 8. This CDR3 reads CASSSSGFFNTGELFF. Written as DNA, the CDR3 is TGCGCCAGCAGTTCTAGCGGGTTCTTTAACACCGGGGAGCTGTTTTTT.

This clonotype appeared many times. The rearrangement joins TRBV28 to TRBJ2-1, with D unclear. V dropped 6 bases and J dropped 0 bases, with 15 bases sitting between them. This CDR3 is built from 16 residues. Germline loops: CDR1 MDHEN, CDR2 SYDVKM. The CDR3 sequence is CASRSPRGLSYNEQFF. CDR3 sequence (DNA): TGTGCCAGCAGGTCCCCCCGAGGCCTCTCCTACAATGAGCAGTTCTTC.

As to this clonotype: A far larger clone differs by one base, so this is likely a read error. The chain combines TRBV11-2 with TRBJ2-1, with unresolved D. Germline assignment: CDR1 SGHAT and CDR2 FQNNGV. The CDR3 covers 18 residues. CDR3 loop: CVSSPMGLSPSSYNEQFF. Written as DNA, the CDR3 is TGTGTCAGCAGCCCCATGGGTCTCTCACCAAGCTCCTACAATGAGCAGTTCTTC. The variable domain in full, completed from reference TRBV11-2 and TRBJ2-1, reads EAGVAQSPRYKIIEKRQSVAFWCNPISGHATLYWYQQILGQGPKLLIQFQNNGVVDDSQLPKDRFSAERLKGVDSTLKIQPAKLEDSAVYLCVSSPMGLSPSSYNEQFFGPGTRLTVL.

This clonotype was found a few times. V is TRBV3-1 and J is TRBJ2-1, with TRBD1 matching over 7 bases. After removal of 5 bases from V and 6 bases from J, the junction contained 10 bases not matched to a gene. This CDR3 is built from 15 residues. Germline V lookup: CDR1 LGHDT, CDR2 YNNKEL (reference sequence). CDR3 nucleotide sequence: TGTGCCAGCAGCTCCGCCACGACAGGGTCCAATGAGCAGTTCTTC. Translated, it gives CASSSATTGSNEQFF.

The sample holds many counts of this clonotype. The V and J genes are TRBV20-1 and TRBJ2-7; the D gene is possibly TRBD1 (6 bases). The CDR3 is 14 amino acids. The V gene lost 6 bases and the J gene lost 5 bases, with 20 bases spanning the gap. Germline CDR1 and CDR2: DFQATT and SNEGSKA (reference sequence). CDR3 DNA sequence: TGCAGTGCGGAGTCCGGACAGTCTCTGAACGAGCAGTACTTC. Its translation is CSAESGQSLNEQYF.

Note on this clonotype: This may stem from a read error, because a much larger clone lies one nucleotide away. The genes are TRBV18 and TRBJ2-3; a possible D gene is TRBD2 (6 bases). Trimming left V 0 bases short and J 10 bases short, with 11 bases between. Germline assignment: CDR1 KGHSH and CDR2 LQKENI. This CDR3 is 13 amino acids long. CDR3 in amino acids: CASSPPTSSPQYF. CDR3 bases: TGTGCCAGCTCACCACCGACTAGTTCTCCGCAGTATTTT.

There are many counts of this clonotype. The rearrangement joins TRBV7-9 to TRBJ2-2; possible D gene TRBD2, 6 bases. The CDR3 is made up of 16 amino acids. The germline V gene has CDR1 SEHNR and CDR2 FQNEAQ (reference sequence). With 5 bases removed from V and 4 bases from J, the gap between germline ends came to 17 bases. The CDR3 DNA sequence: TGTGCCAGCAGCCCAGCGGGTGGAGGTCCCACCGGGGAGCTGTTTTTT. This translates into CASSPAGGGPTGELFF. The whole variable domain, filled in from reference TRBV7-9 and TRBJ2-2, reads DTGVSQNPRHKITKRGQNVTFRCDPISEHNRLYWYRQTLGQGPEFLTYFQNEAQLEKSRLLSDRFSAERPKGSFSTLEIQRTEQGDSAMYLCASSPAGGGPTGELFFGEGSRLTVL.

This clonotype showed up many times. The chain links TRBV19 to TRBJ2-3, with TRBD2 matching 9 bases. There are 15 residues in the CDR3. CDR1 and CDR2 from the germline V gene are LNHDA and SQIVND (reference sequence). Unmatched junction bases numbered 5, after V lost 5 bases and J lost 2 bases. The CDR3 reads CASSGSSGNTDTQYF. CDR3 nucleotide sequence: TGTGCCAGTAGTGGGTCTAGCGGGAACACAGATACGCAGTATTTT.

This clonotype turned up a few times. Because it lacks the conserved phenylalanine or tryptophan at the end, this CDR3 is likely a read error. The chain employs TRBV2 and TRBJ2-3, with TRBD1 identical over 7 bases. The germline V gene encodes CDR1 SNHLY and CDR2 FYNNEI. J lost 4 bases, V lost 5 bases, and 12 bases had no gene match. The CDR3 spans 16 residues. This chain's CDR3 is CASSKTPGTAADTQYL. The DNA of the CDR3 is TGTGCCAGCAGTAAAACGCCCGGGACAGCCGCAGATACGCAGTATCTT.

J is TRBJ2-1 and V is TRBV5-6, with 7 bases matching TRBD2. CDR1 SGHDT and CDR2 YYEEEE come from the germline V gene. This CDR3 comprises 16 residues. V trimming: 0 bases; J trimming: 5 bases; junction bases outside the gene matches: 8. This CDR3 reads CASSLVRRETDNEQFF. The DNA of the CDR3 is TGTGCCAGCAGCTTGGTTCGGCGGGAGACAGACAATGAGCAGTTCTTC.